A single sample is the source of the 15 T cell receptor beta chains below, sequenced in a study of cytomegalovirus exposure and HLA in healthy donors. The primer mix had 60 Vbeta and 13 Jbeta primers. This table comes from immunoSEQ multiplex PCR, and its TCRdb copy is limited to in-frame clones, with some not included. The sample has approximately 180,000 clones; 78% are singletons. Sequencing was carried out using PBMCs. The receptors shown here come from a woman between 50 and 59 years old in good health and CMV-seropositive.

The chain carries TRBV7-3 and TRBJ2-7; TRBD1 aligns across 9 bases. Germline loops: CDR1 SGHTA, CDR2 FQGTGA. The CDR3 sequence is 15 residues long. V gave up 5 bases and J gave up 2 bases; unmatched junction bases: 7. The CDR3 sequence: CASSPAGTGPYEQYF. The CDR3 nucleotides are TGTGCCAGCAGCCCAGCGGGGACAGGGCCCTACGAGCAGTACTTC. The full variable domain, completed using reference TRBV7-3 and TRBJ2-7, is GAGVSQTPSNKVTEKGKYVELRCDPISGHTALYWYRQSLGQGPEFLIYFQGTGAADDSGLPNDRFFAVRPEGSVSTLKIQRTERGDSAVYLCASSPAGTGPYEQYFGPGTRLTVT.

The rearrangement joins TRBV29-1 to TRBJ1-1; D remains unclear. Germline lookup yields CDR1 SQVTM and CDR2 ANQGSEA. The CDR3 covers 11 residues. V was trimmed by 6 bases and J by 8 bases, leaving 13 bases between them. CDR3: CSVGRAEEAFF. The DNA for the CDR3 is TGCAGCGTAGGGAGGGCGGAAGAAGCTTTCTTT.

The chain uses TRBV6-5 and TRBJ2-7, with 9 bases fitting TRBD2. Germline CDR1 is MNHEY and CDR2 is SVGAGI. The CDR3 spans 14 residues. V gave up 4 bases and J gave up 0 bases; unmatched junction bases: 1. The CDR3, as DNA: TGTGCCAGCAGTTTTAGCGGGGGCTCCTACGAGCAGTACTTC. Amino acid sequence: CASSFSGGSYEQYF.

This chain links TRBV25-1 with TRBJ2-1; TRBD2 matches 9 bases. CDR3 length: 18 amino acids. Germline CDR1 and CDR2: MGHDK and SYGVNS. The V and J ends lost 4 bases and 5 bases, in that order; junction bases with no gene match: 15. The CDR3, as DNA: TGTGCCAGCAGTGCCACCCTCGGTTGGACTAGCGATAACAATGAGCAGTTCTTC. Its protein is CASSATLGWTSDNNEQFF.

This chain uses TRBV13 with TRBJ1-1; possible D gene TRBD1, 5 bases. Trimming removed 2 bases at V and 5 bases at J, with 6 bases between. The CDR3 length is 12 residues. Germline CDR1 and CDR2: PRHDT and FYEKMQ (reference sequence). This CDR3 is CASSLRGTEAFF. DNA for the CDR3: TGTGCCAGCAGCTTACGGGGGACTGAAGCTTTCTTT.

This clone has a handful of counts. V gene TRBV11-3 combines with J gene TRBJ2-1, with 13 bases aligning to TRBD2. The CDR3 runs to 17 residues. V dropped 4 bases and J dropped 8; count of bases not matched to a gene: 11. Germline CDR1 reads SGHNT; CDR2 reads YENEEA. Here the CDR3 reads CASSSGLAGARGDEQFF. The DNA of the CDR3 is TGTGCCAGCAGCTCCGGACTAGCGGGGGCCCGAGGGGATGAGCAGTTCTTC.

This clone was observed a few times. The chain is built from TRBV10-3 and TRBJ1-4, with 9 bases identical to TRBD1. Germline loops: CDR1 ENHRY, CDR2 SYGVKD. With 9 bases clipped from V and 5 bases from J, the junction kept 4 bases outside the gene matches. CDR3 length: 13 residues. The CDR3 here is CAIQGARNEKLFF. The DNA of the CDR3 is TGTGCCATACAGGGGGCGCGGAATGAAAAACTGTTTTTT.

This chain joins TRBV18 and TRBJ2-7; 9 bases fit TRBD2. J was trimmed by 2 bases and V by 6 bases; bases with no gene match: 14. CDR1 is KGHSH and CDR2 is LQKENI in the germline V gene. There are 17 residues in the CDR3. The CDR3 DNA is TGTGCCAGCTCCCAGTCGATGGGTAGCGGGGGAGCCTACGAGCAGTACTTC. Amino acid sequence: CASSQSMGSGGAYEQYF.

V usage is TRBV2 and J usage is TRBJ1-1; D uncertain. This CDR3 contains 17 residues. The V end was cut by 4 bases, the J end by 0 bases, with 18 bases between. Per germline, CDR1 SNHLY and CDR2 FYNNEI. As DNA, the CDR3 is TGTGCCAGCAGTGTAGAGGGAGGAGCGCTCATGAACACTGAAGCTTTCTTT. Its protein product is CASSVEGGALMNTEAFF.

The chain joins TRBV5-1 to TRBJ2-7; TRBD1 is a possible D gene (5 bases). CDR1 SGHRS and CDR2 YFSETQ come from the germline V gene. Trimming took off 4 bases at V and 2 bases at J, with 13 bases between the two ends. The CDR3 is 14 amino acids. The CDR3, as DNA: TGCGCCAGCAGCCCGAGGACAACCACCTACGAGCAGTACTTC. Its translation: CASSPRTTTYEQYF. Full variable domain (rest looked up from reference TRBV5-1 and TRBJ2-7): KAGVTQTPRYLIKTRGQQVTLSCSPISGHRSVSWYQQTPGQGLQFLFEYFSETQRNKGNFPGRFSGRQFSNSRSEMNVSTLELGDSALYLCASSPRTTTYEQYFGPGTRLTVT.

The chain employs TRBV4-1 and TRBJ2-3; TRBD2 matches at 10 bases. This CDR3 comprises 16 residues. Germline-derived CDR1 and CDR2 are MGHRA and YSYEKL. J was trimmed by 4 bases and V by 2 bases; bases with no gene match: 6. CDR3 sequence: CASSQIERGGSDTQYF. As DNA, the CDR3 is TGCGCCAGCAGCCAAATAGAGCGGGGGGGATCAGATACGCAGTATTTT.

The chain couples TRBV2 to TRBJ2-5; 7 bases agree with TRBD1. Trimming took 6 bases from V and 3 from J; bases not matched to a gene: 7. In germline, CDR1 is SNHLY, CDR2 FYNNEI. CDR3 length: 14 residues. CDR3 nucleotide sequence: TGTGCCAGCAGAAGTAGTACAGGGGAAGAGACCCAGTACTTC. It yields the protein CASRSSTGEETQYF.

This chain links TRBV10-1 with TRBJ2-5; tentative D call: TRBD1 (6 bases). CDR3 length: 14 residues. The ends were cut back, 6 bases at V and 5 bases at J, with 16 bases in the middle. The germline V gene encodes CDR1 WNHNN and CDR2 SYGVQD (reference sequence). The CDR3 region has the DNA TGCGCCAGCAGCCGGGACACCCGTGGGGAGACCCAGTACTTC. It codes for CASSRDTRGETQYF.

The chain combines TRBV28 with TRBJ1-4; 8 bases map to TRBD1. The trim removed 3 bases at V and 8 bases at J, leaving 8 bases unmatched. The CDR3 spans 15 residues. Germline V gene sequence: CDR1 MDHEN, CDR2 SYDVKM. As DNA, the CDR3 is TGTGCCAGCAGTTTGGGCGGCAGGGGGCAGGAAAAACTGTTTTTT. This encodes CASSLGGRGQEKLFF.

The chain recombines TRBV6-1 with TRBJ1-4, with TRBD1 as a possible D gene (6 bases). The CDR3 sequence is 14 residues long. Trimming stripped 6 bases from V and 4 bases from J, with 12 bases between. Germline V CDR1 and CDR2: MNHNS, SASEGT. The CDR3 loop is CASREQGGNEKLFF. In DNA, the CDR3 is TGTGCCAGCAGGGAACAGGGTGGTAATGAAAAACTGTTTTTT.